This record covers a single TCR beta chain. Its antigen is unidentified. This sample is drawn from a study of long-term antiretroviral therapy in people with HIV. Regarding the study as a whole: An increase in diversity followed ART, yet levels stayed below transplant donor controls. Clonal populations expanded prior to ART predominated within the repertoire at all time points. The study collected blood between about 2003 and 2018, possibly under older ART regimens.

Participants who had HIV were, without exception, treated in the United States. Researchers report immunoSEQ v3.0 was run at survey level. The repertoire was sequenced with immunoSEQ multiplex PCR; TCRdb's copy has only in-frame clones and lacks some. The data show 20,000 to 25,000 clones, roughly 94% seen once. The V end was cut by 4 bases, the J end by 5 bases, with 18 bases between. The CDR3 is 16 residues long. Germline V lookup: CDR1 MNHEY, CDR2 SMNVEV (reference sequence). The starting material was unsorted PBMCs, obtained around 4.7 years after starting antiretroviral therapy. The source of this sequence is a woman between 50 and 59 years old with HIV. The chain carries TRBV27 and TRBJ2-1; D is perhaps TRBD2 (6 bases). The CDR3 is CASSSPKGTGHNEQFF. In DNA form, the CDR3 reads TGTGCCAGCAGTTCTCCGAAGGGGACTGGACACAATGAGCAGTTCTTC.